This T cell receptor beta chain was identified in a study of T cell responses to AZD1222 COVID-19 vaccine. A note on this clone: The antigen is undetermined.

Findings and caveats of the study: Across spike, vaccine-associated CD4 TCRs were found, dominant at 160-218 and 743-854. Repertoire sampling was restricted to post-peak T cell response timepoints. Clonal diversity was possibly underestimated; the donors were predominantly white British and more often female.

Only in-frame clones appear in the TCRdb table, and some are missing; sequencing was by immunoSEQ multiplex PCR. The sample yields 200,000 or so clones, approximately 94% seen once. This specimen was peripheral blood, taken on day 0 of AZD1222 vaccination. This receptor was obtained from an adult in good health.

CDR3 region: CASSGGGSTDTQYF. CDR3 bases: TGTGCCAGCAGTGGAGGGGGGAGCACAGATACGCAGTATTTT. The gene calls are TRBV27 and TRBJ2-3; D may be TRBD1 or TRBD2 (6 bases each). With 5 bases removed from V and 0 bases from J, the gap between germline ends came to 9 bases. The CDR3 length is 14 residues. Germline-derived CDR1 and CDR2 are MNHEY and SMNVEV (reference sequence).